The 23 T cell receptor beta chains below come from one sample, sequenced in a study of blood T cell repertoires in COVID-19. This table comes from immunoSEQ multiplex PCR, and its TCRdb copy is limited to in-frame clones, with some not included. The repertoire has about 260,000 clones, approximately 92% of them found once; the top ten carry about 2.5%. The material sequenced was peripheral blood. These receptors were collected from a person aged 18-29 years with COVID-19, enrolled during active disease.

The V and J genes are TRBV4-1 and TRBJ1-4; tentative D call: TRBD1 (5 bases). CDR3 length: 15 residues. Germline values: CDR1 MGHRA, CDR2 YSYEKL. The ends were cut back, 1 base at V and 4 bases at J, with 10 bases in the middle. The DNA of the CDR3 is TGCGCCAGCAGCCAAGTACGGGGGGGTAATGAAAAACTGTTTTTT. Translating it yields CASSQVRGGNEKLFF.

This chain joins TRBV7-2 and TRBJ2-3, with TRBD1 matching over 7 bases. Trimming cost V 5 bases and J 7 bases; bases outside gene matches: 9. Germline V CDR1 and CDR2: SGHTA, FQGNSA. This CDR3 is 14 amino acids long. The CDR3 region is CASSPGQTRNTQYF. The CDR3 bases are TGTGCCAGCAGCCCGGGACAGACCAGGAATACGCAGTATTTT.

This clone was observed a single time. The CDR3 nucleotides are TGTGCCAGCAGTTTAATGCAGGACATCTACGAGCAGTACTTC. Its translation is CASSLMQDIYEQYF. The chain uses TRBV28 and TRBJ2-7, with a tentative D call TRBD1 (5 bases). Trimming pared 2 bases from V and 3 bases from J, leaving 11 bases between. This CDR3 comprises 14 residues. Germline V gives CDR1 MDHEN, CDR2 SYDVKM. Full variable domain (rest looked up from reference TRBV28 and TRBJ2-7): DVKVTQSSRYLVKRTGEKVFLECVQDMDHENMFWYRQDPGLGLRLIYFSYDVKMKEKGDIPEGYSVSREKKERFSLILESASTNQTSMYLCASSLMQDIYEQYFGPGTRLTVT.

The rearrangement joins TRBV7-9 to TRBJ2-2, with a possible D match to TRBD1 (5 bases). Germline CDR1 is SEHNR and CDR2 is FQNEAQ (reference sequence). The CDR3 contains 15 residues. V gave up 5 bases and J gave up 1 base, with 11 bases separating them. CDR3: CASSTHQGNTGELFF. The CDR3 coding sequence is TGTGCCAGCAGCACCCATCAGGGGAACACCGGGGAGCTGTTTTTT.

The chain links TRBV29-1 to TRBJ1-2, with TRBD1 as a possible D gene (6 bases). The CDR3 is 14 residues long. Germline V gene data show CDR1 as SQVTM and CDR2 as ANQGSEA. V was trimmed by 4 bases and J by 8 bases, leaving 20 bases between them. CDR3 residues: CSVGGGAGSKGYTF. CDR3 DNA sequence: TGCAGCGTTGGGGGGGGCGCCGGGTCGAAAGGCTACACCTTC.

The CDR3 coding sequence is TGTGCCAGCAGCATGCTAAGAGGAGACGGGGGCAAAAACATTCAGTACTTC. Residues: CASSMLRGDGGKNIQYF. This chain connects TRBV7-9 to TRBJ2-4; D might be TRBD2 (6 bases). This CDR3 has 17 amino acids. CDR1 is SEHNR, CDR2 FQNEAQ, per germline (reference sequence). V was pared by 5 bases and J by 3 bases, with 20 bases between.

V is TRBV5-4 and J is TRBJ1-1, with a possible D match to TRBD1 (6 bases). Trimming took 2 bases from V and 1 from J, leaving 9 bases between them. The CDR3 has 14 amino acids. Germline-derived CDR1 and CDR2 are SGHNT and YYREEE (reference sequence). DNA of the CDR3: TGTGCCAGCAGCTTTAGGGGGGGGAACACTGAAGCTTTCTTT. This codes for CASSFRGGNTEAFF.

The gene calls are TRBV3-1 (or the pseudogene TRBV3-2) and TRBJ2-7; weak D call: TRBD1 (6 bases). The V end lost 3 bases, the J end lost 5 bases, and 17 bases lay between the germline ends. CDR3 length: 15 residues. Germline V lookup: CDR1 LGHDT, CDR2 YNNKEL (reference sequence). CDR3: CASSQTGHRRDEQYF. The CDR3 DNA is TGTGCCAGCAGCCAGACGGGACATCGCAGGGACGAGCAGTACTTC.

This sequence joins TRBV30 and TRBJ1-4; D call uncertain. The V and J ends lost 7 bases and 6 bases respectively, with 15 bases between them. Germline V gene sequence: CDR1 GTSNPN, CDR2 SVGIG (reference sequence). The CDR3 sequence is 13 residues long. In DNA, the CDR3 is TGTGCCTCTCTCTGTCTCTCGGATGAAAAACTGTTTTTT. It is translated as CASLCLSDEKLFF.

The chain carries TRBV5-4 and TRBJ2-1; D ambiguous. The ends were cut back, 0 bases at V and 9 bases at J, with 13 bases in the middle. The CDR3 has 14 amino acids. In germline, CDR1 is SGHNT, CDR2 YYREEE (reference sequence). CDR3 protein: CASSLVAGSGEQFF. In nucleotides, the CDR3 is TGTGCCAGCAGCTTGGTAGCCGGATCGGGTGAGCAGTTCTTC.

The rearrangement joins TRBV11-2 to TRBJ2-7; D is perhaps TRBD1 (6 bases). The V gene's germline CDR1 is SGHAT and CDR2 FQNNGV. Trimming left V 4 bases short and J 5 bases short, with 9 bases between. The CDR3 sequence is 12 residues long. Here the CDR3 DNA reads TGTGCCAGCAGCTGGACAGCCGACGAGCAGTACTTC. It encodes CASSWTADEQYF.

The genes are TRBV10-3 and TRBJ2-7, with unresolved D. CDR1 and CDR2 (germline): ENHRY, SYGVKD. V was shortened by 11 bases and J by 0 bases, with 17 bases between the two germline ends. The CDR3 covers 14 residues. This CDR3 is CAANPYGDSYEQYF. The CDR3 bases are TGTGCCGCCAATCCATACGGAGACTCCTACGAGCAGTACTTC.

V and J are TRBV6-1 and TRBJ2-7; D is unresolved. Looked up from germline, CDR1 is MNHNS and CDR2 is SASEGT. This CDR3 spans 13 amino acids. V was clipped by 2 bases and J by 3 bases, with 8 bases between them. The CDR3 loop reads CASSERRLYEQYF. CDR3 nucleotide sequence: TGTGCCAGCAGTGAAAGGCGACTCTACGAGCAGTACTTC.

By sample fraction, this clone is medium-sized. The chain couples TRBV27 to TRBJ2-5; D remains ambiguous. Germline assignment: CDR1 MNHEY and CDR2 SMNVEV (reference sequence). The CDR3 runs to 13 residues. Trimming stripped 4 bases from V and 1 base from J, with 7 bases between. The CDR3 sequence: CASSSPLQETQYF. CDR3 nucleotide sequence: TGTGCCAGCAGTTCCCCACTCCAAGAGACCCAGTACTTC.

This clone was found once. The chain couples TRBV29-1 to TRBJ2-3, with 8 bases that match TRBD1. Germline CDR1 and CDR2: SQVTM and ANQGSEA. The length of the CDR3 is 13 residues. J lost 1 base, V lost 7 bases, and 4 bases had no gene match. The CDR3 region has the DNA TGCAGCGCCAGGGGGCAGGGCACAGATACGCAGTATTTT. This sequence encodes CSARGQGTDTQYF.

The chain has TRBV25-1 and TRBJ2-7; 14 bases fit TRBD2. The germline V gene has CDR1 MGHDK and CDR2 SYGVNS. J lost 4 bases, V lost 3 bases, and 8 bases had no gene match. The CDR3 covers 17 residues. The CDR3 DNA follows: TGTGCCAGCAGTGAGCCCGGGACTAGCGGGGGCCCTTACGAGCAGTACTTC. This encodes CASSEPGTSGGPYEQYF.

The gene calls are TRBV5-5 and TRBJ2-7; no definite D call. The CDR3 length is 13 residues. CDR1 and CDR2 from the germline V gene are SGHKS and YYEKEE (reference sequence). V was clipped by 4 bases and J by 2 bases, with 10 bases between them. The CDR3 DNA sequence: TGTGCCAGCAGCCCATATAACACCTACGAGCAGTACTTC. Translating it yields CASSPYNTYEQYF.

This chain joins TRBV9 and TRBJ2-2; D remains unclear. The CDR3 has 13 residues. Trimming left V 0 bases short and J 4 bases short, with 4 bases between. CDR1 and CDR2 from the germline V gene are SGDLS and YYNGEE. CDR3 sequence: CASSVDSTGELFF. CDR3 sequence (DNA): TGTGCCAGCAGCGTAGACAGCACCGGGGAGCTGTTTTTT.

V gene TRBV24-1 combines with J gene TRBJ1-5, with 9 positions matching TRBD1. J lost 6 bases, V lost 3 bases, and 8 bases had no gene match. The length of the CDR3 is 16 residues. Per the germline V gene, CDR1 is KGHDR and CDR2 is SFDVKD. CDR3 sequence reads: CATSDPRQGEGQPQHF. The CDR3 DNA reads as TGTGCCACCAGTGATCCGAGACAGGGGGAAGGTCAGCCCCAGCATTTT.

The V gene is TRBV5-1, the J gene TRBJ1-4; 7 bases match TRBD1. The CDR3 totals 14 residues. Germline V gene data show CDR1 as SGHRS and CDR2 as YFSETQ. V gave up 4 bases and J gave up 8 bases; unmatched junction bases: 8. This CDR3 is CASSPGQRGEKLFF. In DNA form, the CDR3 reads TGCGCCAGCAGCCCGGGACAGCGGGGGGAAAAACTGTTTTTT.

Remarks on this clone: One end of the junction does not line up with germline, which may come from a read error. The gene calls are TRBV4-3 and TRBJ1-3; D perhaps matches TRBD1 (6 bases). Germline lookup yields CDR1 LGHNA and CDR2 YSLEER. CDR3 length: 14 amino acids. CDR3 region: CASSPQGKGNTIYF. CDR3 nucleotide sequence: TGCGCTAGCAGCCCGCAGGGGAAGGGGAACACCATATATTTT.

The genes are TRBV6-2 or TRBV6-3 and TRBJ2-3, with D perhaps TRBD2 (5 bases). Trimming took off 6 bases at V and 3 bases at J, with 13 bases between the two ends. The CDR3 extends over 14 amino acids. Germline CDR1 is MNHEY and CDR2 is SVGEGT. The CDR3 DNA reads as TGTGCCAGCAGCATGCTAAGAGGGACAGATACGCAGTATTTT. Translation: CASSMLRGTDTQYF.

This sequence joins TRBV29-1 and TRBJ2-7, with D perhaps matching TRBD2 (5 bases). CDR3 size: 13 residues. The germline CDR1 and CDR2 sequences are SQVTM and ANQGSEA. V lost 4 bases, J lost 3 bases, and 13 bases lay in between. CDR3 nucleotide sequence: TGCAGCGTTGCGGGGATTCGTGGCTACGAGCAGTACTTC. Protein sequence: CSVAGIRGYEQYF.